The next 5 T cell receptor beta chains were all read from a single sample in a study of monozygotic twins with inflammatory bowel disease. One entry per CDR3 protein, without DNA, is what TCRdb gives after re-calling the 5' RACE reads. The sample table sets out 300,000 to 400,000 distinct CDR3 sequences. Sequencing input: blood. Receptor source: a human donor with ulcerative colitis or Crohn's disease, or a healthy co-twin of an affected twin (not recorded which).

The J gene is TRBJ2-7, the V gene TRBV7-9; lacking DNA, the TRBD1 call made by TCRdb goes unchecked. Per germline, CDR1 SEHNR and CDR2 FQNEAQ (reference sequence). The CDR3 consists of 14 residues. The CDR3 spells CASSLAGRDYEQYF.

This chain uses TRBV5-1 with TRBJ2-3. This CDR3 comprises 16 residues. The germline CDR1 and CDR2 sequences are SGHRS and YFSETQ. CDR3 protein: CASSQDTINPTDTQYF.

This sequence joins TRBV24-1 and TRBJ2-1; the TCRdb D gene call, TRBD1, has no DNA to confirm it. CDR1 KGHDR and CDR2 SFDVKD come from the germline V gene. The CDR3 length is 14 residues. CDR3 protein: CATSASFRGDEQFF.

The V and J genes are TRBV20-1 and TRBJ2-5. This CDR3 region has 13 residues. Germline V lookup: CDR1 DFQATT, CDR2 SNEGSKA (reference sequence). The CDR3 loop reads CSTFGRDQETQYF.

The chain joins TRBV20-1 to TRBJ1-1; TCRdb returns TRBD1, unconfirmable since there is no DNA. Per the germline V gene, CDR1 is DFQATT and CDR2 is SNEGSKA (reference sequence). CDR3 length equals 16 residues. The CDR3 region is CSARELGTGVVVEAFF.